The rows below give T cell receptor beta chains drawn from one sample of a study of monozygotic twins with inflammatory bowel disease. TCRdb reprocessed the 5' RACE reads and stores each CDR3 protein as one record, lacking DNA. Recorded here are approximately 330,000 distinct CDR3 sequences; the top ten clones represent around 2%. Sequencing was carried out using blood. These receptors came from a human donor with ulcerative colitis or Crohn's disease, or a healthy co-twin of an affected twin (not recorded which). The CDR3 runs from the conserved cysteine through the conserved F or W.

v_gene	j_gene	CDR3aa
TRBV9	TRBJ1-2	CASSSNRGIYGYTF
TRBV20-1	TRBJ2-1	CSASSLADSYNEQFF
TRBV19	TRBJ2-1	CASSSGDRLREQFF
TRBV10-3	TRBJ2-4	CAISETGTSGAQGAKNIQYF
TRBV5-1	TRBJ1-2	CASSPEGVSGQIHGYTF
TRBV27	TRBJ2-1	CASSLRGTIRGNEQFF
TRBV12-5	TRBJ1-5	CASGKKGAPNQPQHF
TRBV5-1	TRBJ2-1	CASSNLLVNEQFF
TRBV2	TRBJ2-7	CASGDGSVRTYEQYF
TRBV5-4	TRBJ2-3	CASSFGLAAASTDTQYF
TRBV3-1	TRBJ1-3	CASSQEAARLSGNTIYF
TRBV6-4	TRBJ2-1	CASSDGQGGFDEQFF
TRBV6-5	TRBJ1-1	CASSYNWGTEAFF
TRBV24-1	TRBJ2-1	CATSDTGRNNEQLF
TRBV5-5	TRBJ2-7	CASSLTAETSSYEQYF
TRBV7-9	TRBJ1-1	CASSFEGYTEAFF
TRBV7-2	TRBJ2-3	CASSLHIASNTDTQYF
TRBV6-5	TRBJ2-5	CASSYSKPETQYF
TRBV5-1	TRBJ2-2	CASSLATSGKAGTGELFF
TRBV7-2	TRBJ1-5	CASSPQTGTNQPQHF
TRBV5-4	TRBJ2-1	CASSLTAQGALIF
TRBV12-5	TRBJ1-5	CASGFSPDRGLWQPQHF
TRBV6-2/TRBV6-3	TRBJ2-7	CASSYVPDEQYF
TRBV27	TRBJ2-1	CASSWGQSSYNEQFF
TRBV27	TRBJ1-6	CASSPPRQGVSYNSPLHF
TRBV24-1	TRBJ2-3	CATRDVEGARDTQYF
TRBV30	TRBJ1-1	CAWSQGMNTEAFF
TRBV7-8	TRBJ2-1	CASSPLGHREQFF
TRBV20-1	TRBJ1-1	CSARMGVNTEAFF
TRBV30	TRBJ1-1	CAGTGHMNTEAFF
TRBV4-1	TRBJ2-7	CASSQREGQGEQYF
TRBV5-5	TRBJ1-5	CASSSNPGSNQPQHF
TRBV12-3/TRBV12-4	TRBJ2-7	CASSYLGFQSYEQYF
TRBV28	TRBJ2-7	CASSSPPRVSYEQYF
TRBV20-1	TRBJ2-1	CSARASGLASNEQFF
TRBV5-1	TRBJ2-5	CASCLGVQETQYF
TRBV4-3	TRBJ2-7	CASSQDLTSYYEQYF
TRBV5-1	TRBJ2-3	CASRPREIADTQYF